One sample yielded the 9 T cell receptor beta chains listed below, sequenced in a study of OX40 agonist ivuxolimab in advanced cancers. Sequenced by immunoSEQ multiplex PCR; TCRdb stores in-frame clones only, minus some. The sample includes 45,000 to 65,000 clones, roughly nine tenths of them seen just once. The specimen was CD4+ or CD8+ T cells sorted from blood, collected in a trial of the OX40 agonist ivuxolimab. The receptor source for this set is an adult with an advanced solid tumor such as melanoma, head and neck, liver or kidney cancer.

The chain couples TRBV5-4 to TRBJ2-7, with 8 bases lining up with TRBD2. V lost 4 bases, J lost 5 bases, and 8 bases stayed unmatched. This CDR3 is 14 amino acids long. CDR1 is SGHNT and CDR2 is YYREEE in the germline V gene (reference sequence). The CDR3 loop reads CASSTNGGADEQYF. The CDR3 DNA reads as TGTGCCAGCAGCACGAACGGGGGGGCCGACGAGCAGTACTTC.

The genes are TRBV4-1 and TRBJ1-2; 7 nucleotides match TRBD1. CDR1 and CDR2 from the germline V gene are MGHRA and YSYEKL. The CDR3 extends over 17 amino acids. The trim removed 4 bases at V and 2 bases at J, leaving 13 bases unmatched. The CDR3 protein is CASSPKALGTANYGYTF. The CDR3 DNA follows: TGCGCCAGCAGCCCGAAAGCCCTAGGGACAGCCAACTATGGCTACACCTTC.

This CDR3 is CASSIGLEGYTF. CDR3 nucleotides: TGTGCCAGTAGTATCGGGTTGGAAGGCTACACCTTC. This sequence joins TRBV19 and TRBJ1-2; unclear D gene. Germline V lookup: CDR1 LNHDA, CDR2 SQIVND (reference sequence). V lost 3 bases, J lost 8 bases, and 10 bases lay in between. The CDR3 runs to 12 residues.

The V gene is TRBV4-3, the J gene TRBJ1-1; maybe TRBD1 (5 bases). The V gene's germline CDR1 is LGHNA and CDR2 YSLEER. CDR3 length: 14 residues. Trimming removed 3 bases at V and 0 bases at J, with 8 bases between. The CDR3 sequence is CASSHDSLNTEAFF. The CDR3 nucleotides read TGCGCCAGCAGCCACGACAGTCTGAACACTGAAGCTTTCTTT.

The chain combines TRBV5-1 with TRBJ2-5, with D uncertain. Germline V CDR1 and CDR2: SGHRS, YFSETQ. Between the trimmed V and J ends, which lost 3 bases and 2 bases, there was a span of 11 bases. This CDR3 contains 14 residues. The CDR3: CASSSLSGQETQYF. The CDR3 DNA follows: TGCGCCAGCAGCTCTTTAAGTGGGCAAGAGACCCAGTACTTC.

The CDR3 region has the DNA TGCGCCAGCAGTAGGATGAACACTGAAGCTTTCTTT. Protein sequence: CASSRMNTEAFF. The gene calls are TRBV10-1 and TRBJ1-1; D gene unclear. The germline gives CDR1 WNHNN, CDR2 SYGVQD (reference sequence). V lost 5 bases and J 0 bases, leaving 4 bases between the germline ends. The CDR3 is 12 residues long.

The chain employs TRBV6-4 and TRBJ2-1; tentatively, D is TRBD2 (6 bases). The CDR3 is 14 residues long. The germline V and J ends were trimmed by 6 bases and 4 bases, with 13 bases remaining between them. Germline V gene data show CDR1 as MRHNA and CDR2 as SNTAGT. CDR3 nucleotide sequence: TGTGCCAGCAGCCGGGGGAACCAATACAATGAGCAGTTCTTC. This encodes CASSRGNQYNEQFF.

V and J are TRBV6-5 and TRBJ2-5, with 9 bases identical to TRBD1. In germline, CDR1 is MNHEY, CDR2 SVGAGI. J gave up 1 base and V 6 bases, and 6 bases lay outside the gene matches. This CDR3 is built from 15 residues. The CDR3 coding sequence is TGTGCCAGCAGCGGGACAGGGAGCGTCCAAGAGACCCAGTACTTC. It encodes CASSGTGSVQETQYF.

V gene TRBV2 combines with J gene TRBJ1-1, with TRBD1 identical over 10 bases. V trimming: 6 bases; J trimming: 4 bases; junction bases outside the gene matches: 5. The CDR3 has 14 amino acids. Germline V CDR1 and CDR2: SNHLY, FYNNEI. The CDR3 sequence: CASRLGQGFTEAFF. For the CDR3, the DNA is TGTGCCAGCAGACTGGGACAGGGGTTCACTGAAGCTTTCTTT.